The 17 T cell receptor beta chains below were found in one sample sequenced in a study of chemoradiotherapy in HPV16-positive cancers. The protocol was immunoSEQ multiplex PCR, while the TCRdb copy is restricted to in-frame clones and leaves out a portion. The top ten hold around 6.8% of the sample, which has 11,000 or so clones, 65% to 85% seen once. Sample collection occurred from a patient who underwent chemoradiotherapy. The receptors shown here come from a human donor with HPV-associated anogenital cancer.

Concerning this clone itself: The identical CDR3 is also encoded by other nucleotide sequences in the sample. The CDR3 protein is CASREDGYNEQFF. Here the CDR3 DNA reads TGTGCCAGCAGGGAGGACGGATACAATGAGCAGTTCTTC. J is TRBJ2-1 and V is TRBV6-5; possibly TRBD2 for D (5 bases). CDR1 is MNHEY, CDR2 SVGAGI, per germline. V was shortened by 6 bases and J by 4 bases, with 10 bases between the two germline ends. The CDR3 covers 13 residues.

V is TRBV7-2 and J is TRBJ2-7, with TRBD2 matching 8 bases. Germline V gene sequence: CDR1 SGHTA, CDR2 FQGNSA. V shed 5 bases, J shed 4 bases, and the junction held 13 bases outside the gene matches. The CDR3 loop spans 16 amino acids. CDR3 region: CASSPVAGIGHYEQYF. For the CDR3, the DNA is TGTGCCAGCAGCCCCGTAGCGGGAATAGGGCATTACGAGCAGTACTTC.

The gene calls are TRBV4-1 and TRBJ2-3; 9 bases align to TRBD2. Losses at the gene ends were 1 base for V and 0 bases for J; bases not matched to a gene: 8. The CDR3 consists of 18 residues. The germline V gene encodes CDR1 MGHRA and CDR2 YSYEKL. The CDR3 coding sequence is TGCGCCAGCAGCCAAGGCCCGCGTACTAGCGGGAGCACAGATACGCAGTATTTT. It yields the protein CASSQGPRTSGSTDTQYF.

The chain joins TRBV30 to TRBJ2-3, with a possible D match to TRBD2 (6 bases). V shed 0 bases and J shed 3 bases, with 19 bases lying between them. The CDR3 sequence is 17 residues long. Germline V CDR1 and CDR2: GTSNPN, SVGIG (reference sequence). CDR3 region: CAWSVPNGGEGTDTQYF. The CDR3 nucleotides are TGTGCCTGGAGTGTTCCCAACGGGGGAGAGGGGACAGATACGCAGTATTTT.

The V gene is TRBV6-5, the J gene TRBJ2-5, with D perhaps given as TRBD1 or TRBD2 (5 bases each). The CDR3 sequence is 12 residues long. Trimming left V 2 bases short and J 4 bases short, with 5 bases between. Germline V gene lookup returns CDR1 MNHEY and CDR2 SVGAGI. The CDR3 spells CASSYGGETQYF. The CDR3 DNA follows: TGTGCCAGCAGTTACGGGGGAGAGACCCAGTACTTC.

The J gene is TRBJ1-3, the V gene TRBV19; D uncertain. This CDR3 spans 14 amino acids. V lost 2 bases and J lost 0, with 5 bases in between. Germline V gene sequence: CDR1 LNHDA, CDR2 SQIVND (reference sequence). CDR3: CASSITVSGNTIYF. The CDR3 DNA follows: TGTGCCAGTAGTATAACAGTCTCTGGAAACACCATATATTTT.

This chain uses TRBV7-2 with TRBJ2-7, with 14 bases lining up with TRBD2. The CDR3 contains 16 residues. CDR1 is SGHTA, CDR2 FQGNSA, per germline. J was trimmed by 2 bases and V by 5 bases; bases with no gene match: 5. This CDR3 is CASSVTTSGRAYEQYF. CDR3 DNA: TGTGCCAGCAGCGTGACGACTAGCGGGAGGGCCTACGAGCAGTACTTC.

This chain connects TRBV4-2 to TRBJ2-2; D may match TRBD1 or TRBD2 (6 bases each). The germline V gene has CDR1 LGHNA and CDR2 YNFKEQ. Trimming stripped 4 bases from V and 6 bases from J, with 12 bases between. This CDR3 is built from 14 residues. The CDR3 here is CASSRDSGAGELFF. Written as DNA, the CDR3 is TGTGCCAGCAGCCGGGACTCAGGGGCCGGGGAGCTGTTTTTT.

The V gene is TRBV7-9, the J gene TRBJ1-4; 7 positions agree with TRBD1. This CDR3 spans 13 amino acids. Germline V gives CDR1 SEHNR, CDR2 FQNEAQ (reference sequence). V lost 7 bases to trimming and J lost 4 bases; unmatched junction nucleotides: 3. CDR3 amino acids: CASNRQGNEKLFF. The CDR3 nucleotides read TGTGCCAGCAACCGACAGGGTAATGAAAAACTGTTTTTT.

This clone qualifies as large. This chain links TRBV19 with TRBJ2-5; D not certain. Trimming removed 10 bases at V and 5 bases at J, with 14 bases between. This CDR3 has 12 residues. Germline assignment: CDR1 LNHDA and CDR2 SQIVND (reference sequence). The CDR3 spells CATQVKSETQYF. The CDR3 nucleotides are TGTGCCACTCAGGTAAAATCTGAGACCCAGTACTTC.

The V call is TRBV6-1, the J call TRBJ2-3, with D unclear. Per the germline V gene, CDR1 is MNHNS and CDR2 is SASEGT. Trimming pared 6 bases from V and 4 bases from J, leaving 11 bases between. The CDR3 consists of 13 residues. CDR3: CASSQRPADTQYF. The CDR3 DNA follows: TGTGCCAGCAGCCAACGACCGGCAGATACGCAGTATTTT.

This clone has only a few counts. The rearrangement joins TRBV10-1 to TRBJ2-7, with D hard to call. The V gene lost 2 bases and the J gene lost 4 bases, with 3 bases spanning the gap. CDR1 and CDR2 (germline): WNHNN, SYGVQD (reference sequence). The CDR3 is 11 amino acids. The CDR3 region has the DNA TGCGCCAGCAGTGAGACATACGAGCAGTACTTC. Amino acids: CASSETYEQYF.

The chain employs TRBV27 and TRBJ2-7; D might be TRBD2 (5 bases). Trimming took off 1 base at V and 7 bases at J, with 20 bases between the two ends. The germline V gene encodes CDR1 MNHEY and CDR2 SMNVEV (reference sequence). The CDR3 spans 16 residues. The chain's CDR3 is CASSLLSGASLREQYF. In DNA form, the CDR3 reads TGTGCCAGCAGTTTATTGAGCGGAGCGAGTTTGAGGGAGCAGTACTTC.

The chain has TRBV18 and TRBJ2-2; 11 positions agree with TRBD2. This CDR3 spans 17 amino acids. Unmatched junction bases numbered 3, after V lost 3 bases and J lost 0 bases. CDR1 is KGHSH and CDR2 is LQKENI in the germline V gene. Written as DNA, the CDR3 is TGTGCCAGCTCACCCCTGACTAGCGGGGCGAACACCGGGGAGCTGTTTTTT. Amino acid sequence: CASSPLTSGANTGELFF. The full variable domain, completed using reference TRBV18 and TRBJ2-2, is NAGVMQNPRHLVRRRGQEARLRCSPMKGHSHVYWYRQLPEEGLKFMVYLQKENIIDESGMPKERFSAEFPKEGPSILRIQQVVRGDSAAYFCASSPLTSGANTGELFFGEGSRLTVL.

J is TRBJ2-2 and V is TRBV6-4; unclear D gene. The ends were cut back, 3 bases at V and 5 bases at J, with 7 bases in the middle. This CDR3 contains 13 residues. Germline CDR1 and CDR2: MRHNA and SNTAGT. The DNA of the CDR3 is TGTGCCAGCAGTGAGGTAGATACCGGGGAGCTGTTTTTT. It specifies CASSEVDTGELFF.

V gene TRBV5-1 combines with J gene TRBJ2-1; D gene ambiguous. The V and J ends lost 3 bases and 3 bases respectively, with 10 bases between them. This CDR3 spans 14 amino acids. Germline CDR1 SGHRS, CDR2 YFSETQ. Here the CDR3 reads CASSSAALYNEQFF. DNA for the CDR3: TGCGCCAGCAGCTCTGCGGCCCTCTACAATGAGCAGTTCTTC.

The V gene is TRBV11-1, the J gene TRBJ1-2, with no clear D. Between the trimmed V and J ends, which lost 5 bases and 6 bases, there was a span of 16 bases. CDR3 length: 14 residues. Per germline, CDR1 SGHAT and CDR2 FQDESV (reference sequence). The CDR3 protein is CASSLPGSSDGYTF. The CDR3 DNA reads as TGTGCCAGCAGCCTACCTGGATCTTCGGATGGCTACACCTTC.